The entry that follows covers one TCR beta chain sequence. Its cognate antigen is unknown. This sample is drawn from a study of OX40 agonist ivuxolimab in advanced cancers. Study-wide context: Cohort: 80% to 90% men, mean age about 60, aged roughly 20 to 79.

The method was immunoSEQ multiplex PCR; TCRdb's version includes in-frame clones alone and lacks a portion of them. Here the sample spans about 23,000 clones, about 85% being singletons. Study outcomes and limitations: Some nonresponders likewise displayed low normalized T-cell clonal expansion. Among the lowest peripheral clonal expansion occurred in 0.1-3.0 mg/kg partial responders.

CDR3 length: 17 amino acids. The source was CD4+ or CD8+ T cells sorted from blood, collected in a trial of the OX40 agonist ivuxolimab. This receptor was obtained from an adult with an advanced solid tumor such as melanoma, head and neck, liver or kidney cancer. The rearrangement uses TRBV7-5 and TRBJ2-6; the table's D call of TRBD1 was not tested on the DNA. TRBV7-5 is termed a pseudogene. The CDR3 region has the DNA TGTGCCAGAAAACTGACAAGTAGACAAAGTCGGGCCAACGTCCTGACTTTC. Encoded protein: CARKLTSRQSRANVLTF.